This paragraph covers one TCR beta chain sequence. The V and J ends lost 5 bases and 4 bases, in that order; junction bases with no gene match: 5. The CDR3 has 14 amino acids. CDR1 SGHVS and CDR2 FNYEAQ come from the germline V gene. Naive CD8 cells were CD45RO-negative, positively selected for CCR7, excluding terminally differentiated effector memory CD45RA+ cells. Everyone who donated was a Caucasian adult who lived in Nashville, Tennessee. TCRdb's table, derived via immunoSEQ multiplex PCR, lists solely in-frame clones and lacks some. The sample records roughly 2.1 million clones, roughly 91% being singletons. The entry originates in a study of shared clonotypes between healthy human individuals.

This TCR derives from a man younger than 35 in good health. Some clones in this sample may be carry-over from other donors' samples. Sequencing was carried out using naive CD8+ T cells from PBMCs. The gene calls are TRBV7-6 and TRBJ2-1, with 7 bases lining up with TRBD2. The CDR3 region is CASSAGDLYNEQFF. The CDR3 DNA follows: TGTGCCAGCAGCGCGGGGGACTTGTACAATGAGCAGTTCTTC.